The 6 T cell receptor beta chains in this list originate from one sample, sequenced in a study of blood T cells in healthy people across ages. Alongside a J-beta primer mix, a sample-barcoded 5' primer served in a second PCR lasting about 6 to 12 cycles. Each CDR3 protein is one row after TCRdb ran MiXCR on the 5' RACE reads. This sample yields hundreds of thousands of distinct CDR3 sequences, of which roughly 21% are seen a single time; 3% to 4% belongs to the top ten. The material sequenced was blood. These receptors were obtained from a man aged 65-85 years in good health.

This clonotype was recorded a few times. V gene TRBV20-1 combines with J gene TRBJ2-4, with D perhaps matching TRBD1 (6 bases). The CDR3 sequence is 13 residues long. Trimming removed 1 base at V and 5 bases at J, with 9 bases between. Germline values: CDR1 DFQATT, CDR2 SNEGSKA (reference sequence). In DNA, the CDR3 is TGCAGTGCTAGAGCAGGGGCTCAAAACATTCAGTACTTC. Translation gives CSARAGAQNIQYF.

The chain is built from TRBV6-5 and TRBJ1-6; 9 bases line up with TRBD1. V lost 5 bases to trimming and J lost 1 base; unmatched junction nucleotides: 3. Germline assignment: CDR1 MNHEY and CDR2 SVGAGI. This CDR3 is 16 amino acids long. CDR3 residues: CASSTQGASYNSPLHF. The CDR3 DNA reads as TGTGCCAGCAGTACACAGGGGGCATCCTATAATTCACCCCTCCACTTT.

In this sample, this clonotype turned up a few times. The V call is TRBV28, the J call TRBJ2-5; unclear D gene. Trimming removed 1 base at V and 4 bases at J, with 7 bases between. Germline CDR1 MDHEN, CDR2 SYDVKM. This CDR3 spans 13 amino acids. CDR3 DNA: TGTGCCAGCAGTTTATCCCAGCGAGAGACCCAGTACTTC. Amino acid sequence: CASSLSQRETQYF.

V is TRBV12-3 or TRBV12-4 and J is TRBJ2-5; 8 nucleotides line up with TRBD1. Losses at the gene ends were 5 bases for V and 11 bases for J; bases not matched to a gene: 7. The CDR3 is 12 amino acids. The CDR3: CASSGDRSQQYF. The CDR3 DNA reads as TGTGCCAGCAGTGGGGACAGGTCTCAGCAGTACTTC.

Written as DNA, the CDR3 is TGTGCCAACAGCAAAGCACTAGCGGGAGTAGGAAGCACAGATACGCAGTATTTT. Translation: CANSKALAGVGSTDTQYF. This chain connects TRBV21-1 to TRBJ2-3; the D segment call TRBD2 is taken from the table without a DNA check. TRBV21-1 constitutes a pseudogene. This CDR3 contains 18 residues.

This clonotype has just a few counts. The chain has TRBV4-1 and TRBJ2-3, with 11 nucleotides matching TRBD2. Per the germline V gene, CDR1 is MGHRA and CDR2 is YSYEKL. V was clipped by 5 bases and J by 2 bases; unmatched bases: 21. The CDR3 sequence is 21 residues long. The CDR3, as DNA: TGCGCCAGCAGCACACATCCGGGACTAGCGGAACCGAAGGGGCCCACAGATACGCAGTATTTT. The encoded protein is CASSTHPGLAEPKGPTDTQYF.